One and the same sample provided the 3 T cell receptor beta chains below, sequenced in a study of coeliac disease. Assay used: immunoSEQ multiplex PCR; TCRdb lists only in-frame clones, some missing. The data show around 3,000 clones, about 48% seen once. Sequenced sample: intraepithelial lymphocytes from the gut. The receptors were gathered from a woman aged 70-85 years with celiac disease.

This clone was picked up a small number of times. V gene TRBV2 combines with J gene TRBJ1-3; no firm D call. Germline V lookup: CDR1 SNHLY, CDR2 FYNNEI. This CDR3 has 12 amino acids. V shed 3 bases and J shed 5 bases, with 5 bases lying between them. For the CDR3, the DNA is TGTGCCAGCAGTGACCAGAGAAACACCATATATTTT. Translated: CASSDQRNTIYF. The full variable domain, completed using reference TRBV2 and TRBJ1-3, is EPEVTQTPSHQVTQMGQEVILRCVPISNHLYFYWYRQILGQKVEFLVSFYNNEISEKSEIFDDQFSVERPDGSNFTLKIRSTKLEDSAMYFCASSDQRNTIYFGEGSWLTVV.

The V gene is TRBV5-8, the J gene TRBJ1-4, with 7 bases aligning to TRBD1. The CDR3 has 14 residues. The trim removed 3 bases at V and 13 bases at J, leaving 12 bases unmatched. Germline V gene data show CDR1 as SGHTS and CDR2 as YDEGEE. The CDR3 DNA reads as TGTGCCAGCAGCTCCCCAGGGGGTCGGGGAGGACTGTTTTTT. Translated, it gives CASSSPGGRGGLFF.

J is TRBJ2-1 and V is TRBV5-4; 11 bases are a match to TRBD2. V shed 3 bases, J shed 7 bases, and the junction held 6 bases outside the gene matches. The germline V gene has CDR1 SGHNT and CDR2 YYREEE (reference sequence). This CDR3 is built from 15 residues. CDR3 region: CASSYGTSGANEQFF. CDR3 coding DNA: TGTGCCAGCAGCTACGGGACTAGCGGAGCTAATGAGCAGTTCTTC.